One sample yielded the 12 T cell receptor beta chains listed below, sequenced in a study of beta chain features in type 1 diabetes. cDNA synthesis used the whole RNA isolate, giving expressed TCRB sequences. Method: immunoSEQ multiplex PCR; TCRdb's copy keeps in-frame clones and lacks some. The sample holds 900,000 or so clones; about 17% are singletons and the top ten take around 0.02%. The sequenced sample was naive CD4+ T cells from blood. The receptors were gathered from a woman younger than 30 in good health.

This clone was counted a few times. The CDR3 DNA follows: TGTGCCAGCAGCTTAGGGGGGTTAGATACGCAGTATTTT. Residues: CASSLGGLDTQYF. The chain has TRBV7-2 and TRBJ2-3; TRBD1 or TRBD2 may be the D gene (5 bases each). V lost 1 base, J lost 5 bases, and 7 bases lay in between. Germline V gene sequence: CDR1 SGHTA, CDR2 FQGNSA. CDR3 length: 13 residues.

CDR3 amino acids: CSAQRGRDTGELFF. CDR3 nucleotides: TGCAGCGCCCAGCGGGGCAGGGACACCGGGGAGCTGTTTTTT. The chain has TRBV29-1 and TRBJ2-2; the match to TRBD2 covers 7 bases. V dropped 7 bases and J dropped 3; count of bases not matched to a gene: 8. CDR3 length equals 14 residues. Germline V CDR1 and CDR2: SQVTM, ANQGSEA.

This clone has only a few counts. V usage is TRBV7-2 and J usage is TRBJ2-2, with D maybe TRBD2 (5 bases). V was shortened by 1 base and J by 6 bases, with 9 bases between the two germline ends. The CDR3 is 14 residues long. The germline V gene has CDR1 SGHTA and CDR2 FQGNSA. The CDR3 coding sequence is TGTGCCAGCAGCTTAGGAGGGAGCGCCGGGGAGCTGTTTTTT. This encodes CASSLGGSAGELFF.

The chain is built from TRBV7-2 and TRBJ2-7; 7 bases align to TRBD2. With 3 bases clipped from V and 2 bases from J, the junction kept 1 base outside the gene matches. Germline V gene sequence: CDR1 SGHTA, CDR2 FQGNSA. The CDR3 spans 13 residues. The DNA for the CDR3 is TGTGCCAGCAGCTTCCGGGAGGCCTACGAGCAGTACTTC. Its translation is CASSFREAYEQYF.

The chain has TRBV28 and TRBJ1-2; 8 nucleotides agree with TRBD1. CDR3 length: 15 residues. In germline, CDR1 is MDHEN, CDR2 SYDVKM. The V segment lost 8 bases and the J segment 3 bases; nucleotides outside the gene matches: 11. The CDR3 loop reads CASHRPQGAYYGYTF. DNA of the CDR3: TGTGCCAGCCACAGACCTCAGGGGGCGTACTATGGCTACACCTTC.

Only a few counts were recorded for this clone. The V and J genes are TRBV28 and TRBJ2-1, with 8 positions matching TRBD1. Germline trimming cut 7 bases from V and 5 bases from J; bases unmatched to any gene: 10. Germline CDR1 MDHEN, CDR2 SYDVKM. This CDR3 has 15 residues. In DNA, the CDR3 is TGTGCCAGCATGGGTCCCGGGACAGGCAACAATGAGCAGTTCTTC. Translated: CASMGPGTGNNEQFF.

The V call is TRBV11-2, the J call TRBJ1-2; D gene unclear. V shed 1 base and J shed 4 bases, with 13 bases lying between them. This CDR3 comprises 15 residues. Germline V gives CDR1 SGHAT, CDR2 FQNNGV. In DNA form, the CDR3 reads TGTGCCAGCAGCTTAGGGTTCGGGGAGGGCTATGGCTACACCTTC. Protein sequence: CASSLGFGEGYGYTF.

This chain joins TRBV6-5 and TRBJ2-2, with TRBD1 identical over 8 bases. Trimming took 6 bases from V and 0 from J; bases not matched to a gene: 3. Per the germline V gene, CDR1 is MNHEY and CDR2 is SVGAGI. There are 15 residues in the CDR3. CDR3 coding DNA: TGTGCCAGCAGACAACAGGGGGCGAACACCGGGGAGCTGTTTTTT. Protein product: CASRQQGANTGELFF.

This clone came up a few times. This chain joins TRBV7-9 and TRBJ2-3; TRBD2 aligns across 13 bases. With V trimmed by 1 base and J by 7 bases, 5 bases remained unmatched. Germline values: CDR1 SEHNR, CDR2 FQNEAQ (reference sequence). The CDR3 length is 16 residues. The chain's CDR3 is CASSLEVTSGRNTQYF. CDR3 nucleotide sequence: TGTGCCAGCAGCTTAGAGGTGACTAGCGGGAGGAATACGCAGTATTTT. The variable domain in full, with the rest retrieved from reference TRBV7-9 and TRBJ2-3, is DTGVSQNPRHKITKRGQNVTFRCDPISEHNRLYWYRQTLGQGPEFLTYFQNEAQLEKSRLLSDRFSAERPKGSFSTLEIQRTEQGDSAMYLCASSLEVTSGRNTQYFGPGTRLTVL.

A few counts support this clone. The chain is built from TRBV4-3 and TRBJ2-1; perhaps TRBD2 as D (6 bases). The germline V gene has CDR1 LGHNA and CDR2 YSLEER. Trimming left V 0 bases short and J 3 bases short, with 15 bases between. This CDR3 contains 17 residues. CDR3 nucleotide sequence: TGCGCCAGCAGCCAAGAGCCCCGGGACTCACACTACAATGAGCAGTTCTTC. Its protein product is CASSQEPRDSHYNEQFF.

The sample holds a few counts of this clone. Other DNA sequences within the sample encode an identical CDR3. The rearrangement uses TRBV18 and TRBJ2-7, with no clear D. V was pared by 3 bases and J by 3 bases, with 6 bases between. Germline lookup yields CDR1 KGHSH and CDR2 LQKENI. CDR3 length: 12 amino acids. The CDR3 DNA reads as TGTGCCAGCTCACCCCGGAACTACGAGCAGTACTTC. It is translated as CASSPRNYEQYF. Variable domain in full (rest from reference TRBV18 and TRBJ2-7): NAGVMQNPRHLVRRRGQEARLRCSPMKGHSHVYWYRQLPEEGLKFMVYLQKENIIDESGMPKERFSAEFPKEGPSILRIQQVVRGDSAAYFCASSPRNYEQYFGPGTRLTVT.

The V call is TRBV7-8, the J call TRBJ2-7, with a tentative D call TRBD2 (6 bases). Trimming stripped 4 bases from V and 5 bases from J, with 18 bases between. The CDR3 consists of 15 residues. Germline V CDR1 and CDR2: SGHVS, FQNEAQ. The CDR3 loop is CASSSPTRFGHEQYF. The CDR3 nucleotides read TGTGCCAGCAGCTCTCCGACTAGGTTCGGGCACGAGCAGTACTTC.